The 17 T cell receptor beta chains presented below share a single source sample, sequenced in a study of regulatory T cells in long-lasting Graves disease (dated by TCRdb to the early 2020s). In light of the paper, this sample's time point label describes: persistent/refractory GD, antithyroid drugs over 5 years with positive TRAb. For both TCR sequencing and RNA sequencing, RNA was extracted from PBMCs using TRIzol. Library construction relied on multiplex PCR. Sequencing relied on an Illumina HiSeq 4000. TCR beta libraries were built with iRepertoire HTBI primers and Arm-PCR amplification of CDR3 regions. The public reads were run again by TCRdb, first through fastp at Q25 and then through MiXCR, and only productive beta chains were kept. A single entry per CDR3 protein holds the most common genes and DNA from its merged rows. For this sample there are a few hundred thousand distinct CDR3 sequences; 20% to 25% appear just once. The ten largest clonotypes hold approximately 28% of the sample.

The sequences come from peripheral blood mononuclear cells (PBMCs), collected when the disease was refractory, from a patient treated with antithyroid drugs. The receptors shown here come from a woman aged 40-49 years with Graves disease. Donor details come from another sample of the same person, matched by shared clones.

The chain is built from TRBV20-1 and TRBJ2-3; possible D gene TRBD2, 5 bases. Germline CDR1 is DFQATT and CDR2 is SNEGSKA (reference sequence). The CDR3 sequence is 14 residues long. V lost 0 bases to trimming and J lost 6 bases, with 13 bases between them. CDR3 sequence (DNA): TGCAGTGCTAGAGATGTGGCGGGTGTGGATACGCAGTATTTT. Translation gives CSARDVAGVDTQYF.

This clonotype has a count of ten or more. The chain is built from TRBV11-2 and TRBJ2-5, with 7 bases that match TRBD2. The length of the CDR3 is 13 residues. V was pared by 5 bases and J by 9 bases, with 9 bases of the junction left unmatched. The germline V gene encodes CDR1 SGHAT and CDR2 FQNNGV. CDR3 sequence reads: CASSRVGAGAQYF. The DNA of the CDR3 is TGTGCCAGCAGCCGGGTAGGGGCGGGGGCCCAGTACTTC.

The chain recombines TRBV29-1 with TRBJ1-1; tentatively, D is TRBD1 (6 bases). The CDR3 loop spans 11 amino acids. Trimming cost V 5 bases and J 10 bases, with 14 bases left between them. Germline V gives CDR1 SQVTM, CDR2 ANQGSEA. CDR3 sequence reads: CSVTRGRGAFF. The CDR3, as DNA: TGCAGCGTTACCAGGGGTCGGGGAGCTTTCTTT.

This clonotype showed up just once. The chain employs TRBV11-1 and TRBJ2-5, with D possibly TRBD2 on 5 matching bases. Germline-derived CDR1 and CDR2 are SGHAT and FQDESV (reference sequence). This CDR3 is built from 14 residues. V dropped 1 base and J dropped 5 bases, with 11 bases sitting between them. CDR3 in DNA: TGTGCCAGCAGCTTAGGAGCGGTCCGGGAGACCCAGTACTTC. It is translated as CASSLGAVRETQYF.

This clonotype appeared a few times. V usage is TRBV7-9 and J usage is TRBJ1-1; 8 bases are shared with TRBD1. V lost 5 bases to trimming and J lost 4 bases; unmatched junction nucleotides: 6. CDR1 and CDR2 (germline): SEHNR, FQNEAQ (reference sequence). The CDR3 totals 14 residues. CDR3: CASSLLDRVTEAFF. The CDR3 DNA is TGTGCCAGCAGCCTATTGGACAGGGTCACTGAAGCTTTCTTT.

This clonotype was detected a few times. The chain couples TRBV2 to TRBJ1-5; 9 positions match TRBD1. CDR1 SNHLY and CDR2 FYNNEI come from the germline V gene. This CDR3 contains 17 residues. V trimming: 1 base; J trimming: 3 bases; junction bases outside the gene matches: 7. CDR3 residues: CASSEEYRGRSNQPQHF. CDR3 DNA sequence: TGTGCCAGCAGTGAAGAGTACAGGGGGCGTTCCAATCAGCCCCAGCATTTT.

This clonotype was picked up many times. This chain links TRBV20-1 with TRBJ1-2; D not certain. V was shortened by 8 bases and J by 3 bases, with 19 bases between the two germline ends. There are 14 residues in the CDR3. The germline CDR1 and CDR2 sequences are DFQATT and SNEGSKA (reference sequence). In nucleotides, the CDR3 is TGCAGTCCACGGCATCCGAGTTCGGACTATGGCTACACCTTC. This gives the protein CSPRHPSSDYGYTF.

This chain connects TRBV29-1 to TRBJ2-1; D call uncertain. The V end lost 7 bases, the J end lost 0 bases, and 7 bases lay between the germline ends. From germline, CDR1 is SQVTM and CDR2 ANQGSEA. The CDR3 runs 12 residues. The CDR3 here is CSARSSYNEQFF. As DNA, the CDR3 is TGCAGCGCTCGTAGCTCCTACAATGAGCAGTTCTTC.

This clonotype was recorded once. J is TRBJ1-3 and V is TRBV3-1; no clear D. From germline, CDR1 is LGHDT and CDR2 YNNKEL (reference sequence). The V end was cut by 2 bases, the J end by 4 bases, with 21 bases between. The CDR3 covers 18 residues. Here the CDR3 reads CASSQSLRTNGLGNTIYF. The CDR3 nucleotides are TGTGCCAGCAGCCAAAGTCTACGCACCAACGGGCTAGGAAACACCATATATTTT.

This clonotype was seen only a few times. The chain links TRBV5-8 to TRBJ1-5, with D unresolved. This CDR3 has 13 residues. V was clipped by 2 bases and J by 3 bases, with 6 bases between them. Germline V CDR1 and CDR2: SGHTS, YDEGEE. The CDR3 sequence is CASSFFINQPQHF. For the CDR3, the DNA is TGTGCCAGCAGCTTTTTTATCAATCAGCCCCAGCATTTT.

The V gene is TRBV3-1, the J gene TRBJ1-6; D is possibly TRBD1 (5 bases). V dropped 3 bases and J dropped 7 bases, with 16 bases sitting between them. The CDR3 is made up of 16 amino acids. The germline V gene encodes CDR1 LGHDT and CDR2 YNNKEL (reference sequence). The CDR3 DNA is TGTGCCAGCAGCCAGAGCCCTGCAGGGTTAAATTCACCCCTCCACTTT. Translated, it gives CASSQSPAGLNSPLHF.

This clonotype was recorded many times. The chain has TRBV28 and TRBJ2-7, with 8 bases aligning to TRBD1. CDR3 length equals 16 residues. Germline V gene lookup returns CDR1 MDHEN and CDR2 SYDVKM. V was clipped by 6 bases and J by 2 bases; unmatched bases: 12. CDR3 amino acids: CASRIVTGEMTYEQYF. The CDR3 region has the DNA TGTGCCAGCAGAATCGTGACAGGGGAAATGACCTACGAGCAGTACTTC.

The chain employs TRBV10-2 and TRBJ1-1; D might be TRBD1 (6 bases). The CDR3 extends over 17 amino acids. Trimming shortened V by 8 bases and J by 4 bases, and 26 bases separated the two germline ends. Germline V CDR1 and CDR2: WSHSY, SAAADI. The CDR3 bases are TGCGCCAGCGGGGGCACGACAGTCCCTAGCCAGGGCACTGAAGCTTTCTTT. Encoded protein: CASGGTTVPSQGTEAFF.

The rearrangement uses TRBV2 and TRBJ1-2, with D possibly being TRBD1 (5 bases). This CDR3 contains 12 residues. From germline, CDR1 is SNHLY and CDR2 FYNNEI. Trimming stripped 0 bases from V and 8 bases from J, with 7 bases between. The CDR3 coding sequence is TGTGCCAGCAGTGAAGCGGACATCGGCTACACCTTC. As protein: CASSEADIGYTF.

This clonotype was observed at least ten times. The chain joins TRBV28 to TRBJ2-7, with TRBD2 matching 11 bases. J gave up 1 base and V 6 bases, and 8 bases lay outside the gene matches. The germline V gene encodes CDR1 MDHEN and CDR2 SYDVKM. The CDR3 is made up of 16 amino acids. This chain's CDR3 is CASRVRGTSGSYEQYF. CDR3 DNA sequence: TGTGCCAGCAGGGTGAGAGGGACTAGCGGTTCCTACGAGCAGTACTTC. Complete variable domain (other parts from reference TRBV28 and TRBJ2-7): DVKVTQSSRYLVKRTGEKVFLECVQDMDHENMFWYRQDPGLGLRLIYFSYDVKMKEKGDIPEGYSVSREKKERFSLILESASTNQTSMYLCASRVRGTSGSYEQYFGPGTRLTVT.

Many counts were recorded for this clonotype. The chain uses TRBV6-2 or TRBV6-3 and TRBJ1-2; TRBD1 might be the D (6 bases). The CDR3 spans 15 residues. Germline V CDR1 and CDR2: MNHEY, SVGEGT. Trimming cost V 6 bases and J 5 bases, with 19 bases left between them. CDR3 sequence: CASRQTGFGIYGYTF. The CDR3 nucleotides are TGTGCCAGCAGACAAACAGGGTTCGGCATTTATGGCTACACCTTC.

The chain uses TRBV20-1 and TRBJ1-5, with TRBD1 identical over 10 bases. This CDR3 contains 16 residues. Germline-derived CDR1 and CDR2 are DFQATT and SNEGSKA (reference sequence). Trimming removed 5 bases from V and 2 bases from J; junction bases left unmatched: 9. As DNA, the CDR3 is TGCAGTGCTGGTACCGGGACAGGGGCCGGCAATCAGCCCCAGCATTTT. Translated, it gives CSAGTGTGAGNQPQHF.